These T cell receptor beta chains were read from a single sample in a study of T cell responses to AZD1222 COVID-19 vaccine. Generated by immunoSEQ multiplex PCR, the TCRdb table keeps only in-frame clones and is missing some. The table has more than 110,000 clones, under 95% seen once. The sequencing here drew on peripheral blood, taken on day 0 of AZD1222 vaccination. These receptors were obtained from an adult in good health. Each CDR3 is given with its conserved first and last residue. A D gene is named only where the DNA matches it firmly. Size is omitted from some rows. Given values are once, few, many or a class for expanded clones.

TRBD1,TRBV2,-,TRBJ2-7,CASSEGFGTGAYEQYF,TGTGCCAGCAGTGAAGGCTTCGGGACAGGGGCCTACGAGCAGTACTTC
TRBD1,TRBV5-4,-,TRBJ2-2,CASRPGTVNTGELFF,TGTGCCAGCAGACCCGGGACAGTTAACACCGGGGAGCTGTTTTTT
-,TRBV9,-,TRBJ1-2,CASRDSTADGYTF,TGTGCCAGCAGGGACAGTACGGCGGATGGCTACACCTTC
TRBD1,TRBV29-1,-,TRBJ2-5,CSVEHRGRETQYF,TGCAGCGTTGAACACAGGGGGCGAGAGACCCAGTACTTC
-,TRBV18,few,TRBJ1-1,CASSRIQTAEAFF,TGTGCCAGCTCTCGAATTCAGACCGCGGAAGCTTTCTTT
-,TRBV25-1,-,TRBJ2-7,CASRGQTYEQYF,TGTGCCAGCCGTGGACAAACCTACGAGCAGTACTTC
-,TRBV5-1,-,TRBJ1-2,CASSSGDGSNYGYTF,TGCGCCAGCAGCTCCGGGGACGGCTCTAACTATGGCTACACCTTC
TRBD2,TRBV18,-,TRBJ2-2,CASSPLTSGGTGELFF,TGTGCCAGCTCACCCTTGACTAGCGGGGGCACCGGGGAGCTGTTTTTT
-,TRBV21-1,-,TRBJ2-7,CASSTGASRGEQYF,TGTGCCAGCAGTACCGGGGCGTCACGGGGGGAGCAGTACTTC
-,TRBV3-1/TRBV3-2,-,TRBJ2-5,CASSLVFFQEGLETQYF,TGTGCCAGCAGCCTCGTTTTTTTTCAGGAAGGATTGGAGACCCAGTACTTC
-,TRBV19,few,TRBJ1-1,CASKEGNTEAFF,TGTGCCTCCAAAGAGGGTAACACTGAAGCTTTCTTT
-,TRBV30,-,TRBJ1-2,CAWSVLGTAYGYTF,TGTGCCTGGAGTGTACTGGGGACGGCCTATGGCTACACCTTC
-,TRBV21-1,-,TRBJ2-3,CASSKVEFEATDTQYF,TGTGCCAGCAGCAAAGTCGAGTTTGAGGCCACAGATACGCAGTATTTT
-,TRBV30,-,TRBJ1-1,CAWSVQQFGGTRNTEAFF,TGTGCCTGGAGTGTACAGCAATTTGGGGGGACGAGAAACACTGAAGCTTTCTTT
-,TRBV14,-,TRBJ2-2,CASSREGWELFF,TGTGCCAGCAGCCGAGAGGGGTGGGAGCTGTTTTTT
TRBD2,TRBV3-1/TRBV3-2,-,TRBJ2-1,CASSPSGGLAGEQFF,TGTGCCAGCAGCCCGAGCGGCGGACTAGCGGGGGAGCAGTTCTTC
-,TRBV6-5,-,TRBJ2-2,CASSYSHGGELFF,TGTGCCAGCAGTTACTCCCATGGCGGGGAGCTGTTTTTT
-,TRBV6-2/TRBV6-3,-,TRBJ2-7,CASSTEFQPGNHEQYF,TGTGCCAGCAGTACTGAATTCCAGCCAGGCAACCACGAGCAGTACTTC
-,TRBV4-1,-,TRBJ2-3,CASSQEHYSSSTDTQYF,TGCGCCAGCAGCCAAGAACATTACAGTTCTAGCACAGATACGCAGTATTTT
-,TRBV10-3,-,TRBJ2-1,CAIRQGWGAYNEQFF,TGTGCCATCAGGCAGGGGTGGGGAGCCTACAATGAGCAGTTCTTC
-,TRBV6-5,-,TRBJ2-3,CASRSRDTQDTQYF,TGTGCCAGCAGGAGCCGGGACACCCAAGATACGCAGTATTTT
-,TRBV4-3,-,TRBJ1-4,CASSQDPQTNEKLFF,TGCGCCAGCAGCCAAGATCCGCAAACTAATGAAAAACTGTTTTTT
-,TRBV9,-,TRBJ2-3,CASSPQRATADTQYF,TGTGCCAGCAGCCCGCAGCGGGCGACGGCAGATACGCAGTATTTT
-,TRBV29-1,-,TRBJ1-2,CSVDSPGGLGGYTF,TGCAGCGTTGATTCCCCGGGGGGCTTAGGTGGCTACACCTTC
-,TRBV5-1,-,TRBJ1-1,CASSRSGGTDWAEAFF,TGCGCCAGCTCACGGTCGGGCGGGACGGATTGGGCTGAAGCTTTCTTT
-,TRBV7-2,-,TRBJ1-5,CASSTTNQPQHF,TGTGCCAGCAGCACCACCAATCAGCCCCAGCATTTT
-,TRBV5-1,-,TRBJ2-2,CASNRGGQINTGELFF,TGCGCCAGCAACCGAGGTGGACAGATAAACACCGGGGAGCTGTTTTTT
TRBD1,TRBV18,-,TRBJ1-1,CASSIDRAEAFF,TGTGCCAGCTCAATTGACAGGGCTGAAGCTTTCTTT
-,TRBV5-6,-,TRBJ1-6,CASSQLNSPLHF,TGTGCCAGCAGCCAACTAAATTCACCCCTCCACTTT
TRBD1,TRBV6-5,-,TRBJ1-2,CASRKQGAGYGYTF,TGTGCCAGCAGGAAACAGGGGGCCGGCTATGGCTACACCTTC
TRBD2,TRBV9,once,TRBJ2-1,CASRGREGNEQFF,TGTGCCAGCAGGGGAAGGGAGGGGAATGAGCAGTTCTTC
-,TRBV5-5,-,TRBJ1-1,CASSLNLGQLNPEAFF,TGTGCCAGCAGCTTAAATCTGGGACAACTGAATCCTGAAGCTTTCTTT
-,TRBV7-8,-,TRBJ1-4,CASSYGGRANEKLFF,TGTGCCAGCAGCTACGGAGGGAGGGCTAATGAAAAACTGTTTTTT
-,TRBV5-5,-,TRBJ1-2,CASSSPTNWYGYTF,TGTGCCAGCAGCTCTCCCACCAATTGGTATGGCTACACCTTC
-,TRBV12-2,-,TRBJ2-7,CASRLTHHSSSYEQYF,TGTGCAAGTCGCCTTACACACCATTCTAGCTCCTACGAGCAGTACTTC
-,TRBV18,-,TRBJ2-7,CASSPELGTYEQYF,TGTGCCAGCTCACCAGAGTTGGGAACCTACGAGCAGTACTTC
-,TRBV5-1,-,TRBJ2-1,CASSLEVIGNEQFF,TGCGCCAGCAGCTTGGAGGTTATCGGGAATGAGCAGTTCTTC
-,TRBV7-2,-,TRBJ2-1,CASGGTRSAGEQFF,TGTGCCAGCGGCGGGACTCGGTCCGCCGGGGAGCAGTTCTTC
-,TRBV7-6,-,TRBJ2-3,CASSSLGGGTDTQYF,TGTGCCAGCAGCTCCCTGGGGGGAGGCACAGATACGCAGTATTTT
-,TRBV11-2,-,TRBJ2-7,CASSLGPLTLLFEQYF,TGTGCCAGCAGCTTAGGTCCACTCACTCTCCTTTTCGAGCAGTACTTC
TRBD1,TRBV6-5,-,TRBJ1-2,CASSYSGQAGGYTF,TGTGCCAGCAGTTACTCGGGACAGGCCGGTGGCTACACCTTC
TRBD1,TRBV27,-,TRBJ1-6,CASSPGDRFFSPLHF,TGTGCCAGCAGTCCCGGGGACAGGTTTTTTTCACCCCTCCACTTT
-,TRBV5-1,-,TRBJ2-1,CASSPAGLYNEQFF,TGCGCCAGCAGCCCGGCAGGATTGTACAATGAGCAGTTCTTC
TRBD1,TRBV28,-,TRBJ1-1,CASIESGTGIYTEAFF,TGTGCCAGCATCGAATCCGGGACAGGGATATACACTGAAGCTTTCTTT
TRBD2,TRBV19,-,TRBJ2-5,CASSIGSGGRRETQYF,TGTGCCAGTAGTATTGGCAGCGGGGGACGGAGGGAGACCCAGTACTTC
-,TRBV9,-,TRBJ2-1,CASSAPAGVSYNEQFF,TGTGCCAGCAGCGCCCCGGCGGGCGTTTCCTACAATGAGCAGTTCTTC